This TCR beta chain was obtained from a study of regulatory T cells in long-lasting Graves disease. Study context: For under 3 months, newly diagnosed Graves' patients had been taking antithyroid drugs.

The CDR3 spans 13 residues. Germline V gene lookup returns CDR1 SGHNT and CDR2 YENEEA. V shed 5 bases and J shed 7 bases, with 14 bases lying between them. The authors built TCR beta libraries using iRepertoire HTBI primers and Arm-PCR of CDR3 regions. TCRdb called the multiplex PCR reads again in MiXCR, with one record for every CDR3 protein. The repertoire holds about 440,000 distinct CDR3 sequences, with about 15% as singletons. This clonotype appeared a few times. Time point reported: newly diagnosed GD, antithyroid drugs for less than 3 months. The TCR library was made from RNA extracted from PBMCs. The data were also submitted as part of a second study, on T cells in Graves' hyperthyroidism and ophthalmopathy. That report notes: The HTBI primer set served for first-round RT-PCR of the TCR CDR3.

J is TRBJ1-2 and V is TRBV11-3, with D perhaps matching TRBD1 (5 bases). Sequencing was performed on peripheral blood mononuclear cells (PBMCs), taken at new diagnosis, from a patient treated with antithyroid drugs. This sequence was found in a woman younger than 45 with Graves disease. CDR3 region: CASSPGPGGGYTF. The DNA for the CDR3 is TGTGCCAGCAGCCCCGGACCGGGGGGTGGCTACACCTTC.